The sample holds a few counts of the clone carrying this T cell receptor (beta chain). Its antigen is currently unknown. The time point: patch test 2, 6 weeks after DPC sensitization. The treatment denotes: therapeutic diphenylcyclopropenone sensitization with weekly scalp DPC. What the library attached to individual cDNA molecules were unique molecular identifiers. TCRdb ran MiXCR on the RACE reads and lists one entry per CDR3 protein. This table holds about 94,000 distinct CDR3 sequences, approximately 9.3% found once. CDR3 length: 18 residues. Germline loops: CDR1 SGHTA, CDR2 FQGNSA. Between the trimmed V and J ends, which lost 0 bases and 2 bases, there was a span of 19 bases. This specimen belongs to a study of human T cells and chemical hapten exposure. The study, taken as a whole, reports: The immune response of these alopecia patients might not match healthy individuals'. Significantly greater numbers of large CDR3 similarity clusters came from expanded TCRs than from controls.

This receptor was identified in a woman in her thirties or forties with alopecia areata. Some clones in this sample may be carry-over from other donors' samples. The gene calls are TRBV7-2 and TRBJ2-5; possible D gene TRBD2, 6 bases. The material was whole blood, obtained in connection with sensitization to the hapten diphenylcyclopropenone (DPC). CDR3 nucleotide sequence: TGTGCCAGCAGCTTAGCTCCCTACGGCGGACGGGGGCAAGAGACCCAGTACTTC. Its protein is CASSLAPYGGRGQETQYF.